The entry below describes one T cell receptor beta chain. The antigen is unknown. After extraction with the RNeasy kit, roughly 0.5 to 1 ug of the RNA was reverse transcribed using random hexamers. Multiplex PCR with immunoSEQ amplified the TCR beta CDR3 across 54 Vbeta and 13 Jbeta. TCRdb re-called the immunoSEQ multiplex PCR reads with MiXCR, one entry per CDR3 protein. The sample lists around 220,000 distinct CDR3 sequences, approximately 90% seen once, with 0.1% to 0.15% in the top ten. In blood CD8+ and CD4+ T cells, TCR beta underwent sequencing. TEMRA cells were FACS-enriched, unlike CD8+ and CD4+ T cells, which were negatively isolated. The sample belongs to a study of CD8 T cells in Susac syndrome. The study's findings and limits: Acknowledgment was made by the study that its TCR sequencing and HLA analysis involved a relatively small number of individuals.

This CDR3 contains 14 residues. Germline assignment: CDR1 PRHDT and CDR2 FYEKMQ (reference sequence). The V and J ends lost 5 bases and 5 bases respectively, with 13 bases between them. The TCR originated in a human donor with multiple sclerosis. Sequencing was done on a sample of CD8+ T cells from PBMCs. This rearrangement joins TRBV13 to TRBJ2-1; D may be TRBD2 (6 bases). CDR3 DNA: TGTGCCAGCAGCATATGGACTACCGACAATGAGCAGTTCTTC. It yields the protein CASSIWTTDNEQFF.